The clone carrying this T cell receptor (beta chain) was counted between two and nine times. TCRdb's copy holds only in-frame clones and misses some; the assay was immunoSEQ multiplex PCR. The profile covers 150,000 to 200,000 clones, with around 87% appearing a single time and 2.5% to 3% taken by the ten largest. This record belongs to a study of blood T cell repertoires in COVID-19. Study summary: Donors in the United States, Italy and Spain gave samples during acute or convalescent COVID-19.

Germline lookup yields CDR1 SGHRS and CDR2 YFSETQ. The CDR3 consists of 13 residues. After removal of 4 bases from V and 4 bases from J, the junction contained 3 bases not matched to a gene. The source is a woman aged 25 to 39 with active or convalescent COVID-19. This rearrangement joins TRBV5-1 to TRBJ1-2; TRBD1 aligns across 8 bases. The sequencing input was peripheral blood. The CDR3 region is CASSHGQGYGYTF. The CDR3 nucleotides read TGCGCCAGCAGCCACGGACAGGGCTATGGCTACACCTTC.